Listed below are T cell receptor beta chains from one sample, sequenced in a study of beta chain features in type 1 diabetes. The table came from immunoSEQ multiplex PCR; TCRdb's copy has only in-frame clones and leaves some out. The sample includes around 30,000 clones, roughly 61% seen only once; the top ten take 2% to 2.5%. Sequencing input: Tregs from blood. The receptors here all came from a woman in her 30s with type 1 diabetes. The CDR3 runs from the conserved cysteine through the conserved F or W. D genes are given only for firm matches. Rows give clone size only sometimes, using once, few, many, or a class for an expanded clone.

NA	TRBV7-3	NA	TRBJ2-3	CASSLGPAADTQYF	TGTGCCAGCAGCTTAGGTCCCGCGGCAGATACGCAGTATTTT
TRBD1	TRBV7-9	NA	TRBJ1-5	CASSLYVGGANQPQHF	TGTGCCAGCAGCTTATATGTAGGGGGCGCGAATCAGCCCCAGCATTTT
TRBD1	TRBV6-5	NA	TRBJ2-5	CASSVGTGWETQYF	TGTGCCAGCAGTGTAGGGACAGGGTGGGAGACCCAGTACTTC
NA	TRBV6-5	few	TRBJ2-3	CASSGRQDSTDTQYF	TGTGCCAGCAGTGGAAGACAGGATAGCACAGATACGCAGTATTTT
TRBD1	TRBV18	NA	TRBJ1-1	CASSPAGTGDTEAFF	TGTGCCAGCTCTCCTGCCGGGACAGGGGACACTGAAGCTTTCTTT
TRBD2	TRBV9	few	TRBJ2-2	CASSLKREGAGELFF	TGTGCCAGCAGCTTAAAGCGGGAGGGAGCCGGGGAGCTGTTTTTT
NA	TRBV11-2	NA	TRBJ2-2	CASSFPAGDHTGELFF	TGTGCCAGCAGCTTCCCTGCGGGTGATCACACCGGGGAGCTGTTTTTT
TRBD1	TRBV6-5	NA	TRBJ2-1	CASSYSGTGFYNEQFF	TGTGCCAGCAGTTACTCCGGGACAGGGTTTTACAATGAGCAGTTCTTC
NA	TRBV18	NA	TRBJ2-7	CASSPLSTSFNREQYF	TGTGCCAGCTCACCATTATCTACTAGTTTTAATCGGGAGCAGTACTTC
NA	TRBV20-1	NA	TRBJ1-5	CSARGLKPQHF	TGCAGTGCTAGAGGGCTTAAGCCCCAGCATTTT
NA	TRBV20-1	NA	TRBJ1-1	CSAPRDTEAFF	TGCAGTGCCCCTCGGGACACTGAAGCTTTCTTT
TRBD1	TRBV18	NA	TRBJ1-2	CASSPGQDYGYTF	TGCGCCAGCTCACCAGGACAGGACTATGGCTACACCTTC
NA	TRBV25-1	NA	TRBJ1-1	CASSESGVETFF	TGTGCCAGCAGTGAATCAGGGGTTGAAACTTTCTTT
NA	TRBV14	few	TRBJ2-1	CASSPIRTRGTYNEQFF	TGTGCCAGCAGCCCAATTCGAACTAGAGGTACTTACAATGAGCAGTTCTTC
NA	TRBV6-6	few	TRBJ1-5	CASSLNPSNQPQHF	TGTGCCAGCAGCCTAAACCCTTCCAATCAGCCCCAGCATTTT
NA	TRBV5-4	few	TRBJ2-4	CASSLWSGPGENIQYF	TGTGCCAGCAGCTTGTGGTCGGGACCGGGGGAAAACATTCAGTACTTC
NA	TRBV12-5	once	TRBJ1-1	CASGWRQGEEAFF	TGTGCTAGTGGTTGGCGACAAGGGGAAGAAGCTTTCTTT